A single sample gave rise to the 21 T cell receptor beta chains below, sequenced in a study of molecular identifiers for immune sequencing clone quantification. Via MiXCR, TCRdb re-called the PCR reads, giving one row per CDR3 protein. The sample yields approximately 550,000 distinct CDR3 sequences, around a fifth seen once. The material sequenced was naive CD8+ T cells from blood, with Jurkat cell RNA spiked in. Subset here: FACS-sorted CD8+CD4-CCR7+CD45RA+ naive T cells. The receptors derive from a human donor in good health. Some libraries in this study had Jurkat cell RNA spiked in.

This CDR3 reads CASSGRDSPQETQYF. DNA of the CDR3: TGTGCCAGCAGCGGACGGGACTCGCCCCAAGAGACCCAGTACTTC. This rearrangement joins TRBV9 to TRBJ2-5, with a tentative D call TRBD2 (6 bases). Germline V gene sequence: CDR1 SGDLS, CDR2 YYNGEE. The ends were cut back, 3 bases at V and 1 base at J, with 13 bases in the middle. The CDR3 totals 15 residues.

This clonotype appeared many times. The CDR3 sequence is CASSPRANTEAFF. CDR3 nucleotides: TGTGCCAGCAGCCCGCGGGCAAACACTGAAGCTTTCTTT. This chain links TRBV11-2 with TRBJ1-1; D not resolved. In germline, CDR1 is SGHAT, CDR2 FQNNGV. Trimming left V 5 bases short and J 2 bases short, with 9 bases between. The CDR3 contains 13 residues.

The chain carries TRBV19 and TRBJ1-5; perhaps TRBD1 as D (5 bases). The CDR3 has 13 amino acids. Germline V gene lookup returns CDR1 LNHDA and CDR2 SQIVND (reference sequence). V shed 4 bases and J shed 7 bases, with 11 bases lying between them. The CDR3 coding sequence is TGTGCCAGTAGTACTGGTAACAGGCAGCCCCAGCATTTT. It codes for CASSTGNRQPQHF. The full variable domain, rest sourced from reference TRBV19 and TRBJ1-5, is DGGITQSPKYLFRKEGQNVTLSCEQNLNHDAMYWYRQDPGQGLRLIYYSQIVNDFQKGDIAEGYSVSREKKESFPLTVTSAQKNPTAFYLCASSTGNRQPQHFGDGTRLSIL.

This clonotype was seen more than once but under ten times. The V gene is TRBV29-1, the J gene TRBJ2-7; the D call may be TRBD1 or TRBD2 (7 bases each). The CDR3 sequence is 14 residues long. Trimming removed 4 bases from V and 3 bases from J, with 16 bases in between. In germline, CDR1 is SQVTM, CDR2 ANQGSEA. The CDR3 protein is CSVAGGGTIYEQYF. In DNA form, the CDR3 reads TGCAGCGTTGCAGGGGGGGGCACTATCTACGAGCAGTACTTC.

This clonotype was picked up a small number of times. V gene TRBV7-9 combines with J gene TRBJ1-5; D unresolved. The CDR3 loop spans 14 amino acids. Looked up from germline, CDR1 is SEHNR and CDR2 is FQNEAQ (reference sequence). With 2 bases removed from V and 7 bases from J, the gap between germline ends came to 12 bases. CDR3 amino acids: CASSLSGERQPQHF. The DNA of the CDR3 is TGTGCCAGCAGCTTATCGGGAGAGCGGCAGCCCCAGCATTTT.

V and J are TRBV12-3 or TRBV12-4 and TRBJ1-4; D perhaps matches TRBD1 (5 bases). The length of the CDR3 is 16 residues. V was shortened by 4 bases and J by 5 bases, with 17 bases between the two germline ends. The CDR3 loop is CASSSPRQMENEKLFF. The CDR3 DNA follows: TGTGCCAGCAGTTCTCCCCGACAGATGGAGAATGAAAAACTGTTTTTT.

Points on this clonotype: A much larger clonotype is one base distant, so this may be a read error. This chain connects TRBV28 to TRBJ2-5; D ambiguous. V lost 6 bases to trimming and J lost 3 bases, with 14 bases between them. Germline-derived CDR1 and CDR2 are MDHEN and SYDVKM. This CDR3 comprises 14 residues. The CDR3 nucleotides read TGTGCCAGCAGGCCGTCTAGGCCCGAAGAGACCCAGTACTTC. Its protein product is CASRPSRPEETQYF.

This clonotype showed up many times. The CDR3 loop reads CASSLRTGSAQPQHF. In DNA form, the CDR3 reads TGTGCCAGCAGTCTACGGACAGGGAGCGCTCAGCCCCAGCATTTT. The V and J genes are TRBV6-2 or TRBV6-3 and TRBJ1-5; 8 bases are a match to TRBD1. From germline, CDR1 is MNHEY and CDR2 SVGEGT. This CDR3 region has 15 residues. Losses at the gene ends were 5 bases for V and 6 bases for J; bases not matched to a gene: 9.

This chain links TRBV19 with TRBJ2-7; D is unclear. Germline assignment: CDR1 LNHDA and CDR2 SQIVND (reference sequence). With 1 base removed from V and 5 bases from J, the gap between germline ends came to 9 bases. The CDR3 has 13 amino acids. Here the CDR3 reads CASSIVETDEQYF. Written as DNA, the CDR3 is TGTGCCAGTAGTATAGTAGAAACGGACGAGCAGTACTTC.

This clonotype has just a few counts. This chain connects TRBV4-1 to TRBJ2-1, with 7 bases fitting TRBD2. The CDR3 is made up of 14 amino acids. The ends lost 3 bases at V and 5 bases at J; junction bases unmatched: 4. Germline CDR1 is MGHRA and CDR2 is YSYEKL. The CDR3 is CASSHPLADNEQFF. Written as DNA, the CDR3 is TGCGCCAGCAGCCACCCCCTAGCGGACAATGAGCAGTTCTTC.

As DNA, the CDR3 is TGCGCCAGCAGCCAAGATGGCGGGAGCTCCTACAATGAGCAGTTCTTC. This sequence encodes CASSQDGGSSYNEQFF. V usage is TRBV4-3 and J usage is TRBJ2-1, with 7 bases fitting TRBD2. V gave up 0 bases and J gave up 0 bases; unmatched junction bases: 2. The CDR3 length is 16 residues. Looked up from germline, CDR1 is LGHNA and CDR2 is YSLEER.

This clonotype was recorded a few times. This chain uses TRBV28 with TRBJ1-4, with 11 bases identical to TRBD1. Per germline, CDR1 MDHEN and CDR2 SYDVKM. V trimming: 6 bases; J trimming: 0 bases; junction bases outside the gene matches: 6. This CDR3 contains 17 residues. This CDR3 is CASRAGTGGSTNEKLFF. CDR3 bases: TGTGCCAGCAGGGCCGGGACAGGGGGTTCAACTAATGAAAAACTGTTTTTT.

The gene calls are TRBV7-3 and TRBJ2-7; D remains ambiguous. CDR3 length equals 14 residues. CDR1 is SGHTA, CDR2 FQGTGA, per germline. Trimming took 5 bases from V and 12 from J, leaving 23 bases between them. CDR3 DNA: TGTGCCAGCAGCCCCTGGCCCACTATCGTAAAGCGGTACTTC. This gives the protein CASSPWPTIVKRYF.

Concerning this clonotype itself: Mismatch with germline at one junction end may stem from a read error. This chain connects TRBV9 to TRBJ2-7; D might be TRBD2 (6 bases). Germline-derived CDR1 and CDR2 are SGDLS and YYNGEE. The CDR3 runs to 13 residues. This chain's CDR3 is CAGSPGTDYEQYF. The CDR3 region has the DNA TGTGCCGGCAGTCCCGGGACTGACTACGAGCAGTACTTC.

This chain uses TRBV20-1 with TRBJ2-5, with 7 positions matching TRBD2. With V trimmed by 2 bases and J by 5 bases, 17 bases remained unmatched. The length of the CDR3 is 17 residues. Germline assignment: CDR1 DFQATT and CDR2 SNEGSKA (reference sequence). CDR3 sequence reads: CSARTTGREIPSETQYF. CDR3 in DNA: TGCAGTGCTAGAACTACGGGGCGGGAGATACCCTCGGAGACCCAGTACTTC.

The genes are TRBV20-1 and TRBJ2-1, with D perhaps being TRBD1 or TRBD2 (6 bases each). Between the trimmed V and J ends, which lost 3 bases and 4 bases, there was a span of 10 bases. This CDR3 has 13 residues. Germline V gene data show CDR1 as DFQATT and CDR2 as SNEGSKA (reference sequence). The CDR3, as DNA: TGCAGTGCTAGGAAAGGGGGGTACAATGAGCAGTTCTTC. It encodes CSARKGGYNEQFF.

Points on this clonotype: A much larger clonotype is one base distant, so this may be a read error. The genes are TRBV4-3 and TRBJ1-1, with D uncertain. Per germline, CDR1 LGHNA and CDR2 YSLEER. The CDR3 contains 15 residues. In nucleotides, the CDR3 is TGCGCCAGCAACCAAGATCCCTCCCCGAACACTGAAGCTTTCTTT. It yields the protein CASNQDPSPNTEAFF.

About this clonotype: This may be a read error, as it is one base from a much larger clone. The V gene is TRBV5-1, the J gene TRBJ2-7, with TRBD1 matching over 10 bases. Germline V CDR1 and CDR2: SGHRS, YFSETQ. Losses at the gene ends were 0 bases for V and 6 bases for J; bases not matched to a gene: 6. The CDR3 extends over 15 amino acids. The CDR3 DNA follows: TGCGCCAGCAGCTTGGGGGGGACAGGGGTGGTCGAGCAGTACTTC. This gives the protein CASSLGGTGVVEQYF. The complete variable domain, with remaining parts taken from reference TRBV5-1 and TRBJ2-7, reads KAGVTQTPRYLIKTRGQQVTLSCSPISGHRSVSWYQQTPGQGLQFLFEYFSETQRNKGNFPGRFSGRQFSNSRSEMNVSTLELGDSALYLCASSLGGTGVVEQYFGPGTRLTVT.

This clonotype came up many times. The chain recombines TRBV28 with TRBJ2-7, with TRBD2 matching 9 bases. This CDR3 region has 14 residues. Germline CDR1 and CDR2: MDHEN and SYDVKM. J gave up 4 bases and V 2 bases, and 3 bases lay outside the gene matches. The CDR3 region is CASSLRLAGYEQYF. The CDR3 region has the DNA TGTGCCAGCAGTTTACGTCTAGCGGGGTACGAGCAGTACTTC.

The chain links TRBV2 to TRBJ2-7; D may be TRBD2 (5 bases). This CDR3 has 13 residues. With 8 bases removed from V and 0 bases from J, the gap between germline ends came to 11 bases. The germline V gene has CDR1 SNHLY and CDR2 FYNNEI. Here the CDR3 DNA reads TGTGCCAGCGAAGGACTTATCTCCTACGAGCAGTACTTC. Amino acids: CASEGLISYEQYF. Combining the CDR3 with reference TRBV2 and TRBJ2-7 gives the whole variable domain EPEVTQTPSHQVTQMGQEVILRCVPISNHLYFYWYRQILGQKVEFLVSFYNNEISEKSEIFDDQFSVERPDGSNFTLKIRSTKLEDSAMYFCASEGLISYEQYFGPGTRLTVT.

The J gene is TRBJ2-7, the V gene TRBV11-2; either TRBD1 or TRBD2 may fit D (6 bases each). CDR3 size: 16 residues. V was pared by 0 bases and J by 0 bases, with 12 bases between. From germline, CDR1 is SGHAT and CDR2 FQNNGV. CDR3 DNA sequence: TGTGCCAGCAGCTTAGATCCGGGGGCGAGCTCCTACGAGCAGTACTTC. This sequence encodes CASSLDPGASSYEQYF. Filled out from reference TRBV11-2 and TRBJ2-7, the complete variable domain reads EAGVAQSPRYKIIEKRQSVAFWCNPISGHATLYWYQQILGQGPKLLIQFQNNGVVDDSQLPKDRFSAERLKGVDSTLKIQPAKLEDSAVYLCASSLDPGASSYEQYFGPGTRLTVT.